Below, one T cell receptor beta chain is given with its context. This clone was picked up one time. The target of this receptor is not known. No qualities accompany the bases; no much larger clone lies one base away. The immunoSEQ Assay was the method used to sequence TCRbeta CDR3 regions. After extraction, genomic DNA underwent amplification by bias-controlled multiplex PCR, followed by high-throughput sequencing. The paper's processing steps were these. Collapsing and filtering of sequences were performed to quantify the absolute abundance of each unique TCRbeta CDR3 region. T cell fraction was estimated by normalizing TCRbeta template counts to usable DNA, which was measured by amplifying reference genes present in all nucleated cells. Repertoire TCRs were annotated as SARS-CoV-2-specific by exact matching of V gene, CDR3 amino acid sequence and J gene to a known reactive TCR set. The reference SARS-CoV-2 TCR set was derived from MIRA and filtered for enrichment in COVID-19-positive ImmuneCODE repertoires, a step that removed public or cross-reactive TCRs. Using the MIRA antigens, annotated TCRs were further analysed by specific ORF or by position within an ORF. Breadth was defined as the number of annotated unique rearrangements divided by the total number of unique productive rearrangements, and depth was defined as the summed frequency of the annotated unique rearrangements. Two-sided Wilcoxon rank-sum tests were applied when comparing TCR breadth between groups. Not all clones reach the TCRdb copy of this immuneACCESS table, which keeps in-frame sequences only. Checked studies attribute under half of the gap to unresolved V genes and leave the rest unexplained. Clone size and the V and J calls come from that table; the DNA yielded D and trimming. The sample data list 85,000 to 95,000 clones, and roughly 84% of these were observed just once. Clones ranked in the top ten supply roughly 15% of the sample.

The record originates from a study of Ad26.COV2.S vaccination and SARS-CoV-2 variants (dated by TCRdb to the early 2020s). Notes on the research overall: The specificity and breadth of SARS-CoV-2-reactive T cell receptors after Ad26.COV2.S vaccination were assessed by TCRbeta repertoire sequencing. The TCR-sequenced set comprised approximately 30 samples: 19 Ad26.COV2.S vaccine recipients, 5 placebo recipients and 8 SARS-CoV-2 convalescent individuals.

What the authors observed across the whole study: Substantial breadth of spike-specific CD8+ and CD4+ T cell responses was reported after vaccination. Non-spike TCR breadth was comparable between vaccine and placebo recipients, consistent with the vaccine containing only spike. The authors noted that total T cell responses may have been underestimated by the TCR breadth and depth analyses. Higher spike-specific TCR breadth was observed in Ad26.COV2.S recipients than in placebo recipients (P = 0.0014).

The sample's time point label is to be understood as: individuals recovered from natural SARS-CoV-2 infection. The specimen comprised peripheral blood, sampled after recovery from COVID-19. The TCR originated in a human donor who had recovered from COVID-19.

CDR3 region: CASSPQGAAYGYTF. At the DNA level, the sequence is TGTGCCAGCAGCCCACAGGGGGCTGCGTATGGCTACACCTTC. The rearrangement joined TRBV7-3 to TRBJ1-2, and 9 bases in between align with TRBD1. The CDR3 spans 14 residues, from the cysteine through the phenylalanine. Just the 42-base CDR3 DNA is kept, in frame starting at base 1. The junction shows trimming of 5 bases on V and 5 bases on J, and the gene matches do not reach 6 bases of it. CDR1 SGHTA and CDR2 FQGTGA are derived from the germline V gene.